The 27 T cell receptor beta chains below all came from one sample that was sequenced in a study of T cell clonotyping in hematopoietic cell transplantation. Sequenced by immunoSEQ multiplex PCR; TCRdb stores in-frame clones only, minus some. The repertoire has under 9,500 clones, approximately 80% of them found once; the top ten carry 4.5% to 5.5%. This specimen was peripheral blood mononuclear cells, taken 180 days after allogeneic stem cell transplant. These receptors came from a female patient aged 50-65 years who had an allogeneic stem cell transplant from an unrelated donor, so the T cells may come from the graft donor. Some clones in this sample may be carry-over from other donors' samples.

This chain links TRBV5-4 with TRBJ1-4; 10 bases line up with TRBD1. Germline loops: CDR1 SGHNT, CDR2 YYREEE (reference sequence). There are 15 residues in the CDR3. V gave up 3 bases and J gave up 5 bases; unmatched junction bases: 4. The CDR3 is CASSSPGQGNEKLFF. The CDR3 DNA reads TGTGCCAGCAGCTCGCCGGGACAGGGGAATGAAAAACTGTTTTTT. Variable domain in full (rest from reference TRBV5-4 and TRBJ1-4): ETGVTQSPTHLIKTRGQQVTLRCSSQSGHNTVSWYQQALGQGPQFIFQYYREEENGRGNFPPRFSGLQFPNYSSELNVNALELDDSALYLCASSSPGQGNEKLFFGSGTQLSVL.

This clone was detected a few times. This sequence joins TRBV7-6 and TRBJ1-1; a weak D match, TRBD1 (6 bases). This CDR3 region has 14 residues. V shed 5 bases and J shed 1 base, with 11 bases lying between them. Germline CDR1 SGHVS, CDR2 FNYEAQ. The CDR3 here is CASSPGGPNTEAFF. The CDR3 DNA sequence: TGTGCCAGCAGCCCCGGGGGCCCGAACACTGAAGCTTTCTTT.

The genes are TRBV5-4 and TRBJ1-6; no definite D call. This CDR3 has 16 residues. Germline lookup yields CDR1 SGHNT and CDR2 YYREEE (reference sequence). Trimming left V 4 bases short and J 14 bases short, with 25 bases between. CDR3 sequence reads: CASSPGDFPSIGALHF. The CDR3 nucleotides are TGTGCCAGCAGCCCAGGAGATTTCCCCTCTATCGGGGCCCTCCACTTT.

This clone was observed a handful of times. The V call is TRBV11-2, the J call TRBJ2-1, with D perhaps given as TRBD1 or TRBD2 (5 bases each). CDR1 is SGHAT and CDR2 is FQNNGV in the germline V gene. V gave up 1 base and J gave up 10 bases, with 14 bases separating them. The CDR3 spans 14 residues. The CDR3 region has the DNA TGTGCCAGCAGCTTAGTAACGGGGCAGGTGGAGCAGTTCTTC. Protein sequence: CASSLVTGQVEQFF.

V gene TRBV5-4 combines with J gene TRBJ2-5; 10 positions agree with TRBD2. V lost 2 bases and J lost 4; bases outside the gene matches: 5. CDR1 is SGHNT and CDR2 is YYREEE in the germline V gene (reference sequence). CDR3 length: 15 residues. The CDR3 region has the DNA TGTGCCAGCAGCTTCCCTAGCGGGGGTGGAGAGACCCAGTACTTC. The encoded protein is CASSFPSGGGETQYF.

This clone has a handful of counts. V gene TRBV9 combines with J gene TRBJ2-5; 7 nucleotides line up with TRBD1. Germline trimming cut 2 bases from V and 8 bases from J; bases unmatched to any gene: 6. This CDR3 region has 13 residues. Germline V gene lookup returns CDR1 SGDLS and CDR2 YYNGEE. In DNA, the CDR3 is TGTGCCAGCAGCGTGGGACAGTTAGCCACCCAGTACTTC. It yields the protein CASSVGQLATQYF.

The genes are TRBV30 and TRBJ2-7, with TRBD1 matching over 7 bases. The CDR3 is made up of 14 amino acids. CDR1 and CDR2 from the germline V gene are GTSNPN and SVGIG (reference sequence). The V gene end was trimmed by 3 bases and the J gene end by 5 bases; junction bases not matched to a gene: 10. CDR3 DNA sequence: TGTGCCTGGAGGGTGGGCAGGGGGATCGACGAGCAGTACTTC. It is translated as CAWRVGRGIDEQYF.

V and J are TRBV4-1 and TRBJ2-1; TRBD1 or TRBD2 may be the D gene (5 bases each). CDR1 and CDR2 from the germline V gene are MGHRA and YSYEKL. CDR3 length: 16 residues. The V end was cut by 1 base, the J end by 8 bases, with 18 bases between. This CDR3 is CASSQGSGAGFHEQFF. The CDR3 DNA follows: TGCGCCAGCAGCCAAGGATCCGGGGCTGGGTTTCATGAGCAGTTCTTC.

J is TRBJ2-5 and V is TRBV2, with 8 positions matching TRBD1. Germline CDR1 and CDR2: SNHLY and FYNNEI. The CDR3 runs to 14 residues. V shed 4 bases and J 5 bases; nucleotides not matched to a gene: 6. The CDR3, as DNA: TGTGCCAGCAGTGGTTGGACAGGGAGGGAGACCCAGTACTTC. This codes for CASSGWTGRETQYF. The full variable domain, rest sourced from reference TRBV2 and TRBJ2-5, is EPEVTQTPSHQVTQMGQEVILRCVPISNHLYFYWYRQILGQKVEFLVSFYNNEISEKSEIFDDQFSVERPDGSNFTLKIRSTKLEDSAMYFCASSGWTGRETQYFGPGTRLLVL.

The CDR3 nucleotides read TGCAGTGCTCTGGTGAACACTGAAGCTTTCTTT. Residues: CSALVNTEAFF. The rearrangement joins TRBV20-1 to TRBJ1-1, with D hard to call. Trimming stripped 5 bases from V and 0 bases from J, with 4 bases between. The CDR3 loop spans 11 amino acids. From germline, CDR1 is DFQATT and CDR2 SNEGSKA (reference sequence).

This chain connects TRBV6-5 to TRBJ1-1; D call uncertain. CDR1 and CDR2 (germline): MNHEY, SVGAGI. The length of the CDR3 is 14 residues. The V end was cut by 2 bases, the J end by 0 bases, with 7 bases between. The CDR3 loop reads CASSYLDVNTEAFF. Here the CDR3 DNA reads TGTGCCAGCAGTTACCTCGACGTGAACACTGAAGCTTTCTTT.

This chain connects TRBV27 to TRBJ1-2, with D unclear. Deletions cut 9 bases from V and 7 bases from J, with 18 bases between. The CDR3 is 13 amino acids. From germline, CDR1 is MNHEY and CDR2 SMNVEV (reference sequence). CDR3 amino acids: CASRSGDGFGYTF. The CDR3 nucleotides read TGTGCCAGTAGGTCGGGAGATGGTTTTGGCTACACCTTC.

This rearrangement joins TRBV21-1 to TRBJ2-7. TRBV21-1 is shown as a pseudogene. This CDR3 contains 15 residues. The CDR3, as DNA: TGTGCCAGCAGCAAAGAAGGCAGGGCTGGAGGAGAGCAGTACTTC. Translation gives CASSKEGRAGGEQYF.

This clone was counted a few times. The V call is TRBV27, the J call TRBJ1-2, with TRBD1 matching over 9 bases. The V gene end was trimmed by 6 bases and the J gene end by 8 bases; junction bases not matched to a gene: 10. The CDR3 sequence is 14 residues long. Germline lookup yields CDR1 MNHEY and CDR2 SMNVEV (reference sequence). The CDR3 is CASRGDRELRGYTF. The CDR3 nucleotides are TGTGCCAGCAGGGGGGACAGGGAGTTGAGAGGCTACACCTTC.

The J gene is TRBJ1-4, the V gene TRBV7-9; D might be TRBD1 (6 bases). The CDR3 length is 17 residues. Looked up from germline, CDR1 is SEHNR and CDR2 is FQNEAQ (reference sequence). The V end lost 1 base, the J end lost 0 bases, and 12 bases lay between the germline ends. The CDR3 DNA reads TGTGCCAGCAGCTTAGGACAGGACGATGCAACTAATGAAAAACTGTTTTTT. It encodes CASSLGQDDATNEKLFF.

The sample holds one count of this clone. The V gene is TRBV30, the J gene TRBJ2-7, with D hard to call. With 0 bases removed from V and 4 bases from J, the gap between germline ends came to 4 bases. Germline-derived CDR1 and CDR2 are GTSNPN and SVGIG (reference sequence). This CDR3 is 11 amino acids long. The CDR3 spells CAWSVQYEQYF. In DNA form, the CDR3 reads TGTGCCTGGAGTGTACAGTACGAGCAGTACTTC. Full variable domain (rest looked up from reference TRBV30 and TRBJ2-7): SQTIHQWPATLVQPVGSPLSLECTVEGTSNPNLYWYRQAAGRGLQLLFYSVGIGQISSEVPQNLSASRPQDRQFILSSKKLLLSDSGFYLCAWSVQYEQYFGPGTRLTVT.

CDR3 residues: CSVRRGTGNTEAFF. As DNA, the CDR3 is TGCAGCGTTCGTAGAGGGACAGGCAACACTGAAGCTTTCTTT. The rearrangement uses TRBV29-1 and TRBJ1-1, with TRBD1 identical over 8 bases. In germline, CDR1 is SQVTM, CDR2 ANQGSEA. There are 14 residues in the CDR3. Trimming at V came to 5 bases and at J to 2 bases, leaving 7 bases not matched to a gene.

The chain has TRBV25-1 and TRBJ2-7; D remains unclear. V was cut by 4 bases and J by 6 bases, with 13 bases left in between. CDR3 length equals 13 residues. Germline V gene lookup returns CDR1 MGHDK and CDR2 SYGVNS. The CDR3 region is CASSGLDPPEQYF. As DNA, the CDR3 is TGTGCCAGCAGTGGCCTGGACCCCCCCGAGCAGTACTTC.

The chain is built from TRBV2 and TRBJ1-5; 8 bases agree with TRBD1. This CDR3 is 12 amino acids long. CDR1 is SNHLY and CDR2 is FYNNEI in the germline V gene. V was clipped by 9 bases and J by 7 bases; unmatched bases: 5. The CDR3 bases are TGTGCCAGTACAGGGGGAAGACAGCCCCAGCATTTT. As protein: CASTGGRQPQHF. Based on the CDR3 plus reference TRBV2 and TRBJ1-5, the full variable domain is EPEVTQTPSHQVTQMGQEVILRCVPISNHLYFYWYRQILGQKVEFLVSFYNNEISEKSEIFDDQFSVERPDGSNFTLKIRSTKLEDSAMYFCASTGGRQPQHFGDGTRLSIL.

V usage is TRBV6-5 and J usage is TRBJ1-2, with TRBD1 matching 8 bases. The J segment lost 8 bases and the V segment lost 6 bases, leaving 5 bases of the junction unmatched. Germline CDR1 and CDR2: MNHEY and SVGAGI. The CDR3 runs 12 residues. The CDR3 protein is CASRTNRGGYTF. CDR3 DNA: TGTGCCAGCAGAACAAACAGGGGGGGCTACACCTTC.

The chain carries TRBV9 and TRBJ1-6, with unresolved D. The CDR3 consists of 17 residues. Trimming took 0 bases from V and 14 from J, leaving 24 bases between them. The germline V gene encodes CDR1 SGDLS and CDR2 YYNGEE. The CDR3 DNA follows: TGTGCCAGCAGCGTAGGTGGGGATTACAACCCCCGGGTGACCCTCCACTTT. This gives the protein CASSVGGDYNPRVTLHF.

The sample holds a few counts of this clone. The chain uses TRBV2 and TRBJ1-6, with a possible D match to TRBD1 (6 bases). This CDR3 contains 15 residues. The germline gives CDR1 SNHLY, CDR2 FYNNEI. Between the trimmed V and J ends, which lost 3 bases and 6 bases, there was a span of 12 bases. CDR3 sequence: CASSESGTPNSPLHF. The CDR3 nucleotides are TGTGCCAGCAGTGAGTCCGGGACACCTAATTCACCCCTCCACTTT.

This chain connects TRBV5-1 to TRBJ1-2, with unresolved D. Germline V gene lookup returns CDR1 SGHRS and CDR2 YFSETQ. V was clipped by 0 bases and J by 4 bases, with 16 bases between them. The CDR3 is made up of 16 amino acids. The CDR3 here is CASSLGAGVDGYGYTF. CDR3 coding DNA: TGCGCCAGCAGCTTGGGGGCCGGGGTGGACGGCTATGGCTACACCTTC.

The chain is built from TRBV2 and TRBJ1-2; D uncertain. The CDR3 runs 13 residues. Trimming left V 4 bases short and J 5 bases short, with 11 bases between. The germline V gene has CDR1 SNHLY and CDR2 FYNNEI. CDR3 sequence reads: CASSVTEGYGYTF. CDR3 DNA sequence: TGTGCCAGCAGTGTAACCGAAGGATATGGCTACACCTTC.

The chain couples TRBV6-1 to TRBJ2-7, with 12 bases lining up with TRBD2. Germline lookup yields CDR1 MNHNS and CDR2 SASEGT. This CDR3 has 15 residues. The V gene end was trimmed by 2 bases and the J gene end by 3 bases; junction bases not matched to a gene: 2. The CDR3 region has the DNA TGTGCCAGCAGTGAAAAGACTAGCGGGAGCTACGAGCAGTACTTC. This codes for CASSEKTSGSYEQYF.

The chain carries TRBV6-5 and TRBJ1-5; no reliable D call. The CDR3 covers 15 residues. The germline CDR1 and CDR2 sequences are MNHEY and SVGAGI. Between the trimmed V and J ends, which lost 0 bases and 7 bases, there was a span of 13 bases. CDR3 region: CASSYSTGPDQPQHF. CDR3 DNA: TGTGCCAGCAGTTACTCAACCGGCCCGGACCAGCCCCAGCATTTT.

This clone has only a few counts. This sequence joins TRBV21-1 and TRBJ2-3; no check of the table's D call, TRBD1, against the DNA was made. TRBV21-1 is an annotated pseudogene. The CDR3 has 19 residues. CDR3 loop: CASSTQKGSDRGDTDTQYF. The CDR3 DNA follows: TGTGCCAGCAGCACCCAAAAAGGATCGGACAGGGGGGACACAGATACGCAGTATTTT.